Sequencing of this T cell receptor (beta chain) was carried out in a study of graft-versus-host responses after intestinal transplantation. About the study: Recipients had multivisceral, liver-intestinal, or isolated intestinal transplants. Recipients were all induced with anti-thymocyte globulin, then given tacrolimus and steroids for approximately 3 years. Findings of the study overall: GvH clones turned up in recipient marrow; some had shown up first in ileum or blood. Early post-transplant HvG declines showed an association with peak circulating GvH clone levels.

The V and J ends lost 5 bases and 7 bases, in that order; junction bases with no gene match: 11. Germline V gene data show CDR1 as SSHAT and CDR2 as FNYEAQ (reference sequence). The CDR3 extends over 16 amino acids. As to this clone: Antigen unknown.

TCRdb keeps only in-frame clones here, not all; method: immunoSEQ multiplex PCR. The sample contains roughly 90,000 clones, around nine tenths of which appear only once. This clonotype was obtained from a human donor who received an intestinal transplant. The starting material was unstimulated CD8+ T cells sorted from spleen or lymph node cells, obtained before intestinal transplant. The genes are TRBV7-7 and TRBJ2-2; 9 bases match TRBD2. The CDR3 bases are TGTGCCAGCAGCGGATCCTTGGCGGGAGGGATCGGGGAGCTGTTTTTT. Translating gives CASSGSLAGGIGELFF.